These 24 T cell receptor beta chains originate from one sample sequenced in a study of cytomegalovirus exposure and HLA in healthy donors. PCR involved 60 Vbeta and 13 Jbeta primers. Sequencing was performed with immunoSEQ multiplex PCR; in TCRdb, only in-frame clones are kept and a portion is missing. Of 110,000 to 150,000 clones in the sample, around 10% were seen once. The sequenced sample consisted of PBMCs. These receptors all stem from a male donor in good health and CMV-seronegative.

The chain couples TRBV27 to TRBJ2-6; perhaps TRBD1 as D (5 bases). Germline CDR1 reads MNHEY; CDR2 reads SMNVEV (reference sequence). Trimming removed 1 base at V and 6 bases at J, with 10 bases between. The CDR3 length is 15 residues. CDR3 sequence: CASSLFRAKANVLTF. The DNA for the CDR3 is TGTGCCAGCAGTTTATTCAGGGCCAAGGCCAACGTCCTGACTTTC.

This clone was counted a few times. The chain links TRBV7-6 to TRBJ2-7; 9 bases align to TRBD2. Trimming at V came to 5 bases and at J to 2 bases, leaving 7 bases not matched to a gene. The CDR3 spans 15 residues. The germline gives CDR1 SGHVS, CDR2 FNYEAQ. CDR3 DNA: TGTGCCAGCAGCCCCCCTAGCGGGGACGCCTACGAGCAGTACTTC. It codes for CASSPPSGDAYEQYF.

The chain has TRBV10-3 and TRBJ2-7, with 7 positions matching TRBD2. The CDR3 length is 14 residues. Per the germline V gene, CDR1 is ENHRY and CDR2 is SYGVKD. The V and J ends lost 5 bases and 3 bases, in that order; junction bases with no gene match: 7. CDR3 coding DNA: TGTGCCATCAGTAAAATAGCGGGCAGCTACGAGCAGTACTTC. It encodes CAISKIAGSYEQYF.

The chain employs TRBV28 and TRBJ1-2, with 7 bases fitting TRBD1. The CDR3 totals 15 residues. Germline loops: CDR1 MDHEN, CDR2 SYDVKM. With V trimmed by 6 bases and J by 2 bases, 9 bases remained unmatched. The CDR3: CASRPTGTVNYGYTF. Here the CDR3 DNA reads TGTGCCAGCAGACCCACCGGGACAGTGAACTATGGCTACACCTTC.

The V gene is TRBV9, the J gene TRBJ2-2; 9 nucleotides agree with TRBD2. The trim removed 4 bases at V and 3 bases at J, leaving 7 bases unmatched. The V gene's germline CDR1 is SGDLS and CDR2 YYNGEE. This CDR3 comprises 16 residues. This CDR3 is CASSPQAGGDTGELFF. CDR3 nucleotide sequence: TGTGCCAGCAGCCCCCAAGCGGGGGGCGACACCGGGGAGCTGTTTTTT. The full variable domain, rest sourced from reference TRBV9 and TRBJ2-2, is DSGVTQTPKHLITATGQRVTLRCSPRSGDLSVYWYQQSLDQGLQFLIQYYNGEERAKGNILERFSAQQFPDLHSELNLSSLELGDSALYFCASSPQAGGDTGELFFGEGSRLTVL.

This clone was counted a few times. V is TRBV25-1 and J is TRBJ1-3, with D unresolved. Germline loops: CDR1 MGHDK, CDR2 SYGVNS. V was shortened by 4 bases and J by 11 bases, with 12 bases between the two germline ends. The CDR3 loop spans 12 amino acids. The CDR3 reads CASSGAGVAIYF. DNA for the CDR3: TGTGCCAGCAGTGGGGCGGGAGTTGCCATATATTTT.

This clone was seen a handful of times. The chain recombines TRBV19 with TRBJ2-2; tentative D call: TRBD2 (6 bases). V lost 10 bases, J lost 7 bases, and 19 bases lay in between. Germline V lookup: CDR1 LNHDA, CDR2 SQIVND (reference sequence). The CDR3 has 14 amino acids. This CDR3 is CATRGTLPGGELFF. CDR3 in DNA: TGTGCCACTAGAGGGACTCTCCCAGGCGGGGAGCTGTTTTTT. The variable domain in full, completed from reference TRBV19 and TRBJ2-2, reads DGGITQSPKYLFRKEGQNVTLSCEQNLNHDAMYWYRQDPGQGLRLIYYSQIVNDFQKGDIAEGYSVSREKKESFPLTVTSAQKNPTAFYLCATRGTLPGGELFFGEGSRLTVL.

This clone was seen a handful of times. The V and J genes are TRBV6-5 and TRBJ1-3, with D hard to call. Trimming shortened V by 7 bases and J by 0 bases, and 4 bases separated the two germline ends. Germline CDR1 is MNHEY and CDR2 is SVGAGI. The CDR3 has 12 residues. Here the CDR3 DNA reads TGTGCCAGCATCAGCTCTGGAAACACCATATATTTT. This codes for CASISSGNTIYF.

This clone has a handful of counts. This chain connects TRBV4-2 to TRBJ1-5; D call uncertain. Trimming cost V 4 bases and J 4 bases, with 8 bases left between them. The germline CDR1 and CDR2 sequences are LGHNA and YNFKEQ. This CDR3 has 13 residues. CDR3 region: CASSPTPNQPQHF. For the CDR3, the DNA is TGTGCCAGCAGCCCGACACCAAATCAGCCCCAGCATTTT.

The CDR3: CASSTLAGPFQQYF. The DNA of the CDR3 is TGTGCCAGCAGTACACTAGCGGGACCCTTCCAGCAGTACTTC. V and J are TRBV6-5 and TRBJ2-5; TRBD2 agrees at 10 bases. With V trimmed by 5 bases and J by 11 bases, 11 bases remained unmatched. Germline V gives CDR1 MNHEY, CDR2 SVGAGI. The CDR3 spans 14 residues.

This clone was seen more than once but under ten times. This specimen includes other DNA sequences encoding the same CDR3. This sequence joins TRBV9 and TRBJ1-5; D is perhaps TRBD1 (5 bases). V lost 0 bases and J lost 6, with 10 bases in between. CDR1 SGDLS and CDR2 YYNGEE come from the germline V gene. This CDR3 spans 14 amino acids. The chain's CDR3 is CASSVGQGGQPQHF. The CDR3 nucleotides read TGTGCCAGCAGCGTAGGGCAGGGCGGTCAGCCCCAGCATTTT.

V and J are TRBV5-4 and TRBJ2-1; 9 bases align to TRBD1. Germline V gene lookup returns CDR1 SGHNT and CDR2 YYREEE (reference sequence). The CDR3 covers 15 residues. The junction had 5 bases not matched to a gene; V was cut back by 2 bases and J by 5 bases. CDR3 amino acids: CASSLPGTGNNEQFF. DNA for the CDR3: TGTGCCAGCAGCTTACCCGGGACAGGGAACAATGAGCAGTTCTTC.

This clone has a handful of counts. This chain joins TRBV7-9 and TRBJ2-2; 11 bases agree with TRBD1. Per germline, CDR1 SEHNR and CDR2 FQNEAQ (reference sequence). The junction had 6 bases not matched to a gene; V was cut back by 7 bases and J by 2 bases. This CDR3 comprises 16 residues. Written as DNA, the CDR3 is TGTGCCAGCACCGAATGGACAGGGGGCAACACCGGGGAGCTGTTTTTT. Amino acid sequence: CASTEWTGGNTGELFF.

This clone was recorded a few times. The junction departs from the called germline gene at one end, perhaps through a read error. V and J are TRBV28 and TRBJ1-2; the match to TRBD1 covers 10 bases. Looked up from germline, CDR1 is MDHEN and CDR2 is SYDVKM. The CDR3 is 17 amino acids. The CDR3 protein is CASSLFRGTGANYGYTF. The CDR3 nucleotides read TGTGCCAGCAGTTTATTTCGAGGGACAGGGGCTAATTATGGCTACACCTTC.

This clone was recorded a few times. The chain employs TRBV27 and TRBJ2-7; D is perhaps TRBD2 (5 bases). CDR1 MNHEY and CDR2 SMNVEV come from the germline V gene (reference sequence). The CDR3 is made up of 10 amino acids. V was clipped by 8 bases and J by 6 bases, with 8 bases between them. The CDR3 loop reads CASGRGEQYF. Written as DNA, the CDR3 is TGTGCCAGCGGCCGGGGCGAGCAGTACTTC.

The chain joins TRBV27 to TRBJ1-1, with 7 nucleotides matching TRBD1. In germline, CDR1 is MNHEY, CDR2 SMNVEV (reference sequence). The CDR3 sequence is 16 residues long. V shed 5 bases and J 0 bases; nucleotides not matched to a gene: 9. The DNA of the CDR3 is TGTGCCAGCAGTCCGCTGACAGGGCGGGTGAACACTGAAGCTTTCTTT. Its protein is CASSPLTGRVNTEAFF.

This clone has a handful of counts. The rearrangement links TRBV19 to TRBJ1-3, with D hard to call. This CDR3 spans 12 amino acids. The V end lost 9 bases, the J end lost 2 bases, and 8 bases lay between the germline ends. Germline lookup yields CDR1 LNHDA and CDR2 SQIVND (reference sequence). CDR3 sequence reads: CASSFTGNTIYF. The CDR3 coding sequence is TGTGCCAGCTCTTTTACTGGAAACACCATATATTTT.

The J gene is TRBJ2-5, the V gene TRBV29-1, with TRBD2 matching over 10 bases. The germline CDR1 and CDR2 sequences are SQVTM and ANQGSEA. The CDR3 totals 14 residues. Germline trimming cut 4 bases from V and 0 bases from J; bases unmatched to any gene: 2. The CDR3 DNA reads as TGCAGCGTTGGACTAGCGGGTCACCAAGAGACCCAGTACTTC. It encodes CSVGLAGHQETQYF.

This clone showed up just a few times. V usage is TRBV10-3 and J usage is TRBJ2-7, with TRBD1 identical over 9 bases. CDR1 is ENHRY, CDR2 SYGVKD, per germline. With 11 bases clipped from V and 5 bases from J, the junction kept 7 bases outside the gene matches. This CDR3 is 12 amino acids long. CDR3 in amino acids: CAARQGGDEQYF. The CDR3 DNA follows: TGTGCCGCTAGACAGGGGGGCGACGAGCAGTACTTC.

The V gene is TRBV5-1, the J gene TRBJ2-2; TRBD2 matches 11 bases. Unmatched junction bases numbered 4, after V lost 0 bases and J lost 6 bases. Germline V lookup: CDR1 SGHRS, CDR2 YFSETQ. This CDR3 has 16 amino acids. The CDR3 DNA reads as TGCGCCAGCAGCTTGGAGCTAGCGGGAGGATCCGGGGAGCTGTTTTTT. As protein: CASSLELAGGSGELFF. Filled out from reference TRBV5-1 and TRBJ2-2, the complete variable domain reads KAGVTQTPRYLIKTRGQQVTLSCSPISGHRSVSWYQQTPGQGLQFLFEYFSETQRNKGNFPGRFSGRQFSNSRSEMNVSTLELGDSALYLCASSLELAGGSGELFFGEGSRLTVL.

This sequence joins TRBV6-6 and TRBJ1-1; the D is unclear. Germline V gene data show CDR1 as MNHNY and CDR2 as SVGAGI (reference sequence). This CDR3 spans 16 amino acids. Trimming took 0 bases from V and 0 from J, leaving 11 bases between them. The DNA for the CDR3 is TGTGCCAGCAGTTACTCGCGCCAGAGGTTGAACACTGAAGCTTTCTTT. This sequence encodes CASSYSRQRLNTEAFF.

The chain is built from TRBV27 and TRBJ1-5; 10 bases map to TRBD1. The CDR3 length is 15 residues. The germline gives CDR1 MNHEY, CDR2 SMNVEV (reference sequence). J lost 6 bases, V lost 3 bases, and 5 bases had no gene match. CDR3 sequence: CASSFRQGAGQPQHF. The CDR3 DNA reads as TGTGCCAGCAGTTTTCGACAGGGGGCAGGTCAGCCCCAGCATTTT.

This sequence joins TRBV7-3 and TRBJ2-3; D is possibly TRBD1 (6 bases). With 2 bases removed from V and 2 bases from J, the gap between germline ends came to 11 bases. This CDR3 has 15 amino acids. Germline CDR1 and CDR2: SGHTA and FQGTGA. CDR3 region: CASSLFGGYTDTQYF. CDR3 coding DNA: TGTGCCAGCAGCTTATTTGGGGGCTACACAGATACGCAGTATTTT.

The sample holds a few counts of this clone. The J gene is TRBJ1-4, the V gene TRBV5-1; TRBD1 matches 8 bases. Trimming took 2 bases from V and 8 from J; bases not matched to a gene: 8. The CDR3 sequence is 15 residues long. Germline V gene lookup returns CDR1 SGHRS and CDR2 YFSETQ. This CDR3 is CASSFTAGQGEKLFF. For the CDR3, the DNA is TGCGCCAGCAGCTTCACTGCTGGACAGGGCGAAAAACTGTTTTTT.